These 30 T cell receptor beta chains originate from one sample sequenced in a study of post-analysis software for immune sequencing data. Notes on the study in general: Patients showed TRBV5-6, TRBV5-1 and TRBV20-1 among five TRBV segments more frequent than in controls.

Their specific antigens are unknown. Tagging with unique molecular identifiers was a feature of the TCR beta cDNA libraries. TCRdb analysed the PCR reads with MiXCR anew, one entry per CDR3 protein. The data contain about 180,000 distinct CDR3 sequences, about 30% of them singletons. The material sequenced was blood. Receptors originate from a girl aged 5-17 years with multiple sclerosis.

The chain is built from TRBV28 and TRBJ2-4, with 8 bases fitting TRBD2. Germline CDR1 is MDHEN and CDR2 is SYDVKM. The V gene end was trimmed by 6 bases and the J gene end by 5 bases; junction bases not matched to a gene: 18. There are 18 residues in the CDR3. The CDR3 bases are TGTGCCAGCAGATATCGAGCGGGAGTTAACCTTGGCCAAAACATTCAGTACTTC. Translated, it gives CASRYRAGVNLGQNIQYF.

Notes on this clonotype: One base away lies a much larger clone, so this may be a sequencing read error. This rearrangement joins TRBV20-1 to TRBJ2-1; D gene uncertain. This CDR3 spans 14 amino acids. CDR1 and CDR2 (germline): DFQATT, SNEGSKA (reference sequence). CDR3 in DNA: TGCAGTGCCCCCCCTCGGAGCTCCTACGATGAGCAGTTCTTC. Residues: CSAPPRSSYDEQFF.

This clonotype was detected only a few times. The chain combines TRBV5-1 with TRBJ2-1, with D perhaps given as TRBD1 or TRBD2 (7 bases each). Trimming cost V 6 bases and J 10 bases, with 17 bases left between them. CDR1 is SGHRS, CDR2 YFSETQ, per germline. The CDR3 length is 13 residues. CDR3 DNA: TGCGCCAGCAACTGGCGACAGGGAGGGGAGCAGTTCTTC. It codes for CASNWRQGGEQFF.

This clonotype was detected a few times. The V call is TRBV18, the J call TRBJ2-7; perhaps TRBD1 as D (5 bases). The V and J ends lost 4 bases and 2 bases respectively, with 15 bases between them. Germline V gives CDR1 KGHSH, CDR2 LQKENI. The CDR3 runs to 15 residues. The CDR3 nucleotides read TGTGCCAGCTCACGGGGTAGAGCAGGGACCTACGAGCAGTACTTC. It yields the protein CASSRGRAGTYEQYF.

V usage is TRBV6-5 and J usage is TRBJ1-1; perhaps TRBD1 as D (5 bases). CDR3 length: 12 amino acids. V was clipped by 2 bases and J by 7 bases, with 8 bases between them. CDR1 is MNHEY, CDR2 SVGAGI, per germline. The CDR3 loop reads CASSYRGDEAFF. The CDR3 DNA follows: TGTGCCAGCAGTTACCGGGGCGATGAAGCTTTCTTT.

This clonotype appeared a few times. The J gene is TRBJ2-2, the V gene TRBV7-2; D is ambiguous. V lost 1 base to trimming and J lost 7 bases, with 10 bases between them. CDR3 length: 14 amino acids. The V gene's germline CDR1 is SGHTA and CDR2 FQGNSA. CDR3 in DNA: TGTGCCAGCAGCTTAGACTTAGCTAACGGGGAGCTGTTTTTT. Its protein is CASSLDLANGELFF.

This chain joins TRBV5-1 and TRBJ2-7, with D perhaps TRBD1 (6 bases). Germline assignment: CDR1 SGHRS and CDR2 YFSETQ. Trimming left V 0 bases short and J 3 bases short, with 10 bases between. The CDR3 has 14 amino acids. The CDR3 sequence is CASSLAAGDYEQYF. CDR3 sequence (DNA): TGCGCCAGCAGCTTGGCGGCAGGGGACTACGAGCAGTACTTC.

J is TRBJ2-1 and V is TRBV11-2; 9 positions agree with TRBD2. The ends lost 5 bases at V and 10 bases at J; junction bases unmatched: 27. The CDR3 has 20 amino acids. CDR1 and CDR2 from the germline V gene are SGHAT and FQNNGV. In nucleotides, the CDR3 is TGTGCCAGCAGCCCGAGTGGGGGGCGGATTTCTGGCGGGAGGGCCGTCGAGCAGTTCTTC. It specifies CASSPSGGRISGGRAVEQFF. Full variable domain (rest looked up from reference TRBV11-2 and TRBJ2-1): EAGVAQSPRYKIIEKRQSVAFWCNPISGHATLYWYQQILGQGPKLLIQFQNNGVVDDSQLPKDRFSAERLKGVDSTLKIQPAKLEDSAVYLCASSPSGGRISGGRAVEQFFGPGTRLTVL.

This clonotype has ten or more counts. V and J are TRBV12-3 or TRBV12-4 and TRBJ2-1; D is ambiguous. The CDR3 runs 14 residues. The ends were cut back, 7 bases at V and 13 bases at J, with 23 bases in the middle. DNA of the CDR3: TGTGCCAGCACCGGCCTAGGAGATCCACCGCGACAGTTCTTC. Its translation is CASTGLGDPPRQFF.

The chain carries TRBV18 and TRBJ1-4; a possible D gene is TRBD1 (5 bases). The CDR3 loop spans 15 amino acids. V lost 1 base to trimming and J lost 8 bases, with 14 bases between them. Germline CDR1 and CDR2: KGHSH and LQKENI. The CDR3 region has the DNA TGTGCCAGCTCACCACTTGTCGGGACCGGAGAAAAACTGTTTTTT. It translates to CASSPLVGTGEKLFF.

This clonotype was picked up many times. The J gene is TRBJ1-2, the V gene TRBV10-3; D is unresolved. Germline assignment: CDR1 ENHRY and CDR2 SYGVKD. The CDR3 runs 11 residues. Trimming cost V 7 bases and J 6 bases, with 9 bases left between them. The CDR3 here is CAIKVEDGYTF. The DNA for the CDR3 is TGTGCCATCAAGGTGGAAGATGGCTACACCTTC.

The V call is TRBV3-1, the J call TRBJ2-5, with D perhaps matching TRBD2 (5 bases). The germline V and J ends were trimmed by 1 base and 0 bases, with 9 bases remaining between them. The length of the CDR3 is 15 residues. Germline V lookup: CDR1 LGHDT, CDR2 YNNKEL (reference sequence). The CDR3, as DNA: TGTGCCAGCAGCCAAGGGACTCTGTACCAAGAGACCCAGTACTTC. Translation: CASSQGTLYQETQYF.

This clonotype was found many times. The V gene is TRBV28, the J gene TRBJ2-1; TRBD2 agrees at 9 bases. Germline V gene lookup returns CDR1 MDHEN and CDR2 SYDVKM. V lost 4 bases and J lost 10; bases outside the gene matches: 14. The CDR3 totals 16 residues. CDR3 coding DNA: TGTGCCAGCAGTTCGCAGCGGGAGGCCCCCCTACGAGAGCAGTTCTTC. Protein product: CASSSQREAPLREQFF. Complete variable domain (other parts from reference TRBV28 and TRBJ2-1): DVKVTQSSRYLVKRTGEKVFLECVQDMDHENMFWYRQDPGLGLRLIYFSYDVKMKEKGDIPEGYSVSREKKERFSLILESASTNQTSMYLCASSSQREAPLREQFFGPGTRLTVL.

The table lists this clonotype with a few counts. The chain links TRBV3-1 to TRBJ2-5; 16 bases fit TRBD2. CDR1 and CDR2 (germline): LGHDT, YNNKEL (reference sequence). V trimming: 4 bases; J trimming: 11 bases; junction bases outside the gene matches: 7. CDR3 length equals 15 residues. The CDR3, as DNA: TGTGCCAGCAGCCCGGGACTAGCGGGAGGGGGTGAGCAGTACTTC. This sequence encodes CASSPGLAGGGEQYF.

This clonotype was seen ten or more times. The V and J genes are TRBV10-2 and TRBJ2-3, with TRBD1 matching 7 bases. J gave up 5 bases and V 5 bases, and 7 bases lay outside the gene matches. The CDR3 runs to 14 residues. The V gene's germline CDR1 is WSHSY and CDR2 SAAADI. CDR3 loop: CASSTSGQVDTQYF. DNA for the CDR3: TGCGCCAGCAGTACCTCCGGACAGGTAGATACGCAGTATTTT.

Remarks on this clonotype: One base away lies a much larger clone, so this may be a sequencing read error. This rearrangement joins TRBV6-6 to TRBJ2-1; D ambiguous. There are 11 residues in the CDR3. Germline V gives CDR1 MNHNY, CDR2 SVGAGI (reference sequence). Written as DNA, the CDR3 is TGTGTCAGCACCCAAGGCAATGAGCAGTTCTTC. Its protein is CVSTQGNEQFF.

There are many counts of this clonotype. V is TRBV4-2 and J is TRBJ2-1, with 9 bases that match TRBD2. Germline loops: CDR1 LGHNA, CDR2 YNFKEQ. The trim removed 4 bases at V and 2 bases at J, leaving 9 bases unmatched. This CDR3 has 17 amino acids. CDR3 nucleotide sequence: TGTGCCAGCAGCCCGACCCATAGCGGGAGCCCCTACAATGAGCAGTTCTTC. Its translation is CASSPTHSGSPYNEQFF.

In this sample, this clonotype turned up many times. The V call is TRBV12-3 or TRBV12-4, the J call TRBJ2-1; the match to TRBD2 covers 7 bases. Trimming cost V 2 bases and J 5 bases; bases outside gene matches: 3. The CDR3 consists of 14 residues. This chain's CDR3 is CASSLRLADNEQFF. DNA for the CDR3: TGTGCCAGCAGTTTAAGGCTAGCGGACAATGAGCAGTTCTTC.

The V call is TRBV20-1, the J call TRBJ1-1; 7 bases match TRBD1. With V trimmed by 0 bases and J by 9 bases, 13 bases remained unmatched. Germline loops: CDR1 DFQATT, CDR2 SNEGSKA (reference sequence). The CDR3 has 15 residues. This CDR3 reads CSAREGVSRGQKAFF. In DNA form, the CDR3 reads TGCAGTGCTAGAGAGGGGGTGAGCCGGGGACAGAAAGCTTTCTTT.

The chain has TRBV12-3 or TRBV12-4 and TRBJ2-1; 8 nucleotides line up with TRBD1. The CDR3 consists of 15 residues. Trimming removed 5 bases from V and 4 bases from J; junction bases left unmatched: 7. CDR3 coding DNA: TGTGCCAGCAGTAACAGGGGGTCGGGGTACAATGAGCAGTTCTTC. The encoded protein is CASSNRGSGYNEQFF.

This clonotype was seen repeatedly, ten times or more. The V gene is TRBV29-1, the J gene TRBJ1-2; no definite D call. Germline CDR1 reads SQVTM; CDR2 reads ANQGSEA. This CDR3 has 14 amino acids. V lost 3 bases and J 0 bases, leaving 11 bases between the germline ends. The CDR3 is CSVEVTAANYGYTF. DNA for the CDR3: TGCAGCGTTGAGGTTACGGCGGCTAACTATGGCTACACCTTC. The whole variable domain, remainder taken from reference TRBV29-1 and TRBJ1-2, is SAVISQKPSRDICQRGTSLTIQCQVDSQVTMMFWYRQQPGQSLTLIATANQGSEATYESGFVIDKFPISRPNLTFSTLTVSNMSPEDSSIYLCSVEVTAANYGYTFGSGTRLTVV.

The chain combines TRBV5-1 with TRBJ1-6; no definite D call. V was trimmed by 4 bases and J by 7 bases, leaving 12 bases between them. The CDR3 covers 14 residues. Germline V gene data show CDR1 as SGHRS and CDR2 as YFSETQ. The CDR3 is CASSPTSENSPLHF. DNA for the CDR3: TGCGCCAGCAGCCCGACCAGCGAAAATTCACCCCTCCACTTT.

This clonotype has more than one count but fewer than ten. At one boundary the junction diverges from the germline segment, which might be a read error. The rearrangement links TRBV12-3 or TRBV12-4 to TRBJ2-3; a possible D gene is TRBD1 (6 bases). This CDR3 is 19 amino acids long. CDR3 in DNA: TGTGCCAACAGTTTAGCAAGACCCGGGGTCAGGGGCTCCACAGATACGCAGTATTTT. This gives the protein CANSLARPGVRGSTDTQYF.

The rearrangement joins TRBV5-5 to TRBJ2-2; D ambiguous. This CDR3 has 13 residues. V shed 0 bases and J shed 5 bases, with 5 bases lying between them. Germline assignment: CDR1 SGHKS and CDR2 YYEKEE (reference sequence). CDR3 DNA sequence: TGTGCCAGCAGCTTGGGACCGACCGGGGAGCTGTTTTTT. It specifies CASSLGPTGELFF.

This clonotype was observed many times. The J gene is TRBJ2-5, the V gene TRBV7-6; 8 bases line up with TRBD2. The germline V gene has CDR1 SGHVS and CDR2 FNYEAQ. The junction had 8 bases not matched to a gene; V was cut back by 6 bases and J by 2 bases. The CDR3 contains 15 residues. CDR3 residues: CASSLFSGGQETQYF. In nucleotides, the CDR3 is TGTGCCAGCAGTTTATTCAGCGGGGGACAAGAGACCCAGTACTTC.

Concerning this clonotype itself: This may be a read error: a much more frequent sequence differs by one nucleotide. J is TRBJ2-1 and V is TRBV7-7, with D tentatively TRBD2 (5 bases). Per germline, CDR1 SSHAT and CDR2 FNYEAQ (reference sequence). CDR3 length: 15 amino acids. Trimming removed 5 bases from V and 5 bases from J, with 16 bases in between. CDR3 nucleotides: TGTGCCAGCAGCCTCCAGTGGGGAGACAACAATGAGCAGTTCTTC. Translation gives CASSLQWGDNNEQFF. The complete variable domain, with remaining parts taken from reference TRBV7-7 and TRBJ2-1, reads GAGVSQSPRYKVTKRGQDVTLRCDPISSHATLYWYQQALGQGPEFLTYFNYEAQPDKSGLPSDRFSAERPEGSISTLTIQRTEQRDSAMYRCASSLQWGDNNEQFFGPGTRLTVL.

V gene TRBV6-5 combines with J gene TRBJ2-3, with 9 bases lining up with TRBD1. There are 14 residues in the CDR3. Germline trimming cut 5 bases from V and 6 bases from J; bases unmatched to any gene: 6. Germline values: CDR1 MNHEY, CDR2 SVGAGI. CDR3 protein: CASSPGTGWDTQYF. The CDR3 nucleotides are TGTGCCAGCAGTCCCGGGACAGGGTGGGATACGCAGTATTTT.

The chain recombines TRBV18 with TRBJ1-1, with 7 positions matching TRBD1. The J segment lost 7 bases and the V segment lost 4 bases, leaving 0 bases of the junction unmatched. This CDR3 has 11 residues. The germline V gene has CDR1 KGHSH and CDR2 LQKENI. The CDR3 region is CASSRTGEAFF. The DNA for the CDR3 is TGTGCCAGCTCACGGACAGGTGAAGCTTTCTTT.

This clonotype was recorded a few times. Its ends do not fully match the called genes, so a read error is possible. The chain uses TRBV10-2 and TRBJ1-6, with D unclear. The CDR3 is 15 residues long. Looked up from germline, CDR1 is WSHSY and CDR2 is SAAADI. The chain's CDR3 is CASSEVSSYNSPPHF. DNA for the CDR3: TGCGCCAGCAGTGAGGTCAGCTCCTATAATTCACCCCCCCACTTT.

Ten or more counts support this clonotype. The rearrangement joins TRBV10-3 to TRBJ2-1; no firm D call. The germline V and J ends were trimmed by 5 bases and 5 bases, with 13 bases remaining between them. The CDR3 totals 14 residues. Germline assignment: CDR1 ENHRY and CDR2 SYGVKD. This CDR3 reads CAISRGGGNNEQFF. CDR3 DNA: TGTGCCATCAGTCGAGGCGGTGGGAACAATGAGCAGTTCTTC.